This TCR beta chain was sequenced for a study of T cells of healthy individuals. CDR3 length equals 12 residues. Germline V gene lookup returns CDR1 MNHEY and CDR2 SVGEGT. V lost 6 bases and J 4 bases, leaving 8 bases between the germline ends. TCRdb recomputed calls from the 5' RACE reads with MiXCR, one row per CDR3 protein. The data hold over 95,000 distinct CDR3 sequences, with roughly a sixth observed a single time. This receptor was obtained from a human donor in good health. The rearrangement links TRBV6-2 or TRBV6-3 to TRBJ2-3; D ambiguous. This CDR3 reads CASSRLADTQYF. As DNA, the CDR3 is TGTGCCAGCAGCCGACTCGCAGATACGCAGTATTTT.